This TCR beta chain was documented in a study of cytomegalovirus exposure and HLA in healthy donors. The PCR contained 60 Vbeta and 13 Jbeta primers. The data were produced by immunoSEQ multiplex PCR, yet TCRdb's version contains in-frame clones alone and is incomplete. The table records over 150,000 clones, more than 60% of them present only once. Concerning this clone itself: Antigen specificity is unknown.

The CDR3 has 15 residues. Germline V gives CDR1 LNHDA, CDR2 SQIVND (reference sequence). V lost 4 bases, J lost 5 bases, and 8 bases stayed unmatched. Findings of the study overall: Sequence variants that were highly shared formed a cluster that was likely a sequencing artifact.

Sequenced sample: PBMCs. The TCR sequence derives from a woman aged 60 to 75 in good health and CMV-seropositive. The V and J genes are TRBV19 and TRBJ2-5; the match to TRBD1 covers 9 bases. CDR3 bases: TGTGCCAGTAGTAGGACAGGGGACGGACTGGAGACCCAGTACTTC. The encoded protein is CASSRTGDGLETQYF.